These 29 T cell receptor beta chains were all obtained from the same sample, sequenced in a study of blood T cell repertoires in COVID-19 (dated by TCRdb to about 2020). The library was made by the immunoSEQ multiplex PCR assay. TCRdb took over this immuneACCESS table, retaining in-frame rearrangements with V and J assigned. Such tables are incomplete; in checked studies, under half of the missing clones stem from an unresolved V gene, and the remainder is unexplained. A total of roughly 230,000 clones appear in this sample, approximately 83% of them only once. Roughly 7% of the sample is taken by the ten largest. Sample: peripheral blood. Every receptor here comes from a woman aged 45-59 years with acute or convalescent COVID-19.

This chain's CDR3 is CASSQDRSLIYGYTF. DNA of the CDR3: TGTGCCAGCAGCCAAGATCGGAGCCTGATCTATGGCTACACCTTC. This chain uses TRBV14 with TRBJ1-2; D remains ambiguous. Trimming removed 0 bases from V and 4 bases from J, with 12 bases in between. Germline lookup yields CDR1 SGHDN and CDR2 FVKESK. The CDR3 is made up of 15 amino acids.

The chain is built from TRBV11-2 and TRBJ2-3, with TRBD2 matching 9 bases. The V gene's germline CDR1 is SGHAT and CDR2 FQNNGV. Trimming removed 6 bases from V and 2 bases from J; junction bases left unmatched: 6. The CDR3 runs to 15 residues. Here the CDR3 reads CASRPPGLATDTQYF. CDR3 bases: TGTGCCAGCAGACCACCGGGACTAGCCACAGATACGCAGTATTTT. The full variable domain, in which reference TRBV11-2 and TRBJ2-3 provide the parts outside the CDR3, is EAGVAQSPRYKIIEKRQSVAFWCNPISGHATLYWYQQILGQGPKLLIQFQNNGVVDDSQLPKDRFSAERLKGVDSTLKIQPAKLEDSAVYLCASRPPGLATDTQYFGPGTRLTVL.

This rearrangement joins TRBV28 to TRBJ1-2; the match to TRBD1 covers 10 bases. The length of the CDR3 is 15 residues. Germline trimming cut 4 bases from V and 10 bases from J; bases unmatched to any gene: 12. Germline CDR1 MDHEN, CDR2 SYDVKM. The CDR3 DNA reads as TGTGCCAGCAGTTCTAGGGGACAGGGGCTTGATCTCTACACCTTC. Translating gives CASSSRGQGLDLYTF.

The genes are TRBV6-5 and TRBJ1-1; D gene ambiguous. V was trimmed by 6 bases and J by 1 base, leaving 9 bases between them. Germline V gene lookup returns CDR1 MNHEY and CDR2 SVGAGI. This CDR3 is 13 amino acids long. The chain's CDR3 is CASSWEGNTEAFF. The CDR3 DNA reads TGTGCCAGCAGCTGGGAGGGGAACACTGAAGCTTTCTTT.

This chain connects TRBV6-5 to TRBJ2-7, with D tentatively TRBD2 (6 bases). Germline values: CDR1 MNHEY, CDR2 SVGAGI. The CDR3 loop spans 14 amino acids. Trimming pared 2 bases from V and 2 bases from J, leaving 10 bases between. The CDR3 spells CASSYDPGAYEQYF. The CDR3, as DNA: TGTGCCAGCAGTTACGATCCGGGGGCCTACGAGCAGTACTTC.

This clone was detected only once. This chain connects TRBV30 to TRBJ1-6; TRBD1 might be the D (6 bases). The CDR3 is 17 residues long. Germline lookup yields CDR1 GTSNPN and CDR2 SVGIG (reference sequence). Trimming shortened V by 5 bases and J by 3 bases, and 20 bases separated the two germline ends. CDR3 region: CAWSGAAWKSYNSPLHF. CDR3 coding DNA: TGTGCCTGGTCAGGGGCCGCCTGGAAGAGCTATAATTCACCCCTCCACTTT.

This chain connects TRBV5-4 to TRBJ1-2; D is unclear. The CDR3 covers 14 residues. CDR1 is SGHNT and CDR2 is YYREEE in the germline V gene (reference sequence). The germline V and J ends were trimmed by 2 bases and 3 bases, with 11 bases remaining between them. CDR3 coding DNA: TGTGCCAGCAGCTTTCCGATCGAGGACTATGGCTACACCTTC. This sequence encodes CASSFPIEDYGYTF.

This clone appeared once. The chain is built from TRBV28 and TRBJ2-7; D is unresolved. The CDR3 loop spans 11 amino acids. V was trimmed by 10 bases and J by 3 bases, leaving 10 bases between them. Germline assignment: CDR1 MDHEN and CDR2 SYDVKM. DNA for the CDR3: TGTGCCACCGTGTGGCTCTACGAGCAGTACTTC. It specifies CATVWLYEQYF.

This clone was counted at least ten times. In DNA form, the CDR3 reads TGTGCCTGGAGTTACGGACTAGCGAGGTCCGAGCAGTACTTC. Translating gives CAWSYGLARSEQYF. J is TRBJ2-7 and V is TRBV30; the match to TRBD2 covers 9 bases. J was trimmed by 6 bases and V by 2 bases; bases with no gene match: 8. Germline lookup yields CDR1 GTSNPN and CDR2 SVGIG (reference sequence). The CDR3 spans 14 residues. Full variable domain (missing parts from reference TRBV30 and TRBJ2-7): SQTIHQWPATLVQPVGSPLSLECTVEGTSNPNLYWYRQAAGRGLQLLFYSVGIGQISSEVPQNLSASRPQDRQFILSSKKLLLSDSGFYLCAWSYGLARSEQYFGPGTRLTVT.

This CDR3 reads CAWSRRGSAQETQYF. The CDR3 coding sequence is TGTGCCTGGAGTAGGAGGGGATCGGCACAAGAGACCCAGTACTTC. The chain links TRBV30 to TRBJ2-5; TRBD2 might be the D (6 bases). The CDR3 spans 15 residues. Germline CDR1 is GTSNPN and CDR2 is SVGIG (reference sequence). Trimming took off 2 bases at V and 2 bases at J, with 15 bases between the two ends.

This chain connects TRBV5-1 to TRBJ1-5; D gene uncertain. V lost 1 base to trimming and J lost 7 bases, with 12 bases between them. Germline values: CDR1 SGHRS, CDR2 YFSETQ. The CDR3 is 14 residues long. The CDR3 loop reads CASSLTSAGQPQHF. CDR3 DNA: TGCGCCAGCAGCTTGACGTCCGCCGGGCAGCCCCAGCATTTT.

The chain employs TRBV5-1 and TRBJ2-1, with 9 nucleotides matching TRBD1. Trimming took 3 bases from V and 6 from J; bases not matched to a gene: 10. CDR1 is SGHRS, CDR2 YFSETQ, per germline. This CDR3 is 16 amino acids long. CDR3 nucleotide sequence: TGCGCCAGCAGCTGGGATCCGGGACAGGGTCTCAATGAGCAGTTCTTC. It translates to CASSWDPGQGLNEQFF.

The chain has TRBV19 and TRBJ1-4, with 9 bases matching TRBD1. This CDR3 is 13 amino acids long. The trim removed 4 bases at V and 6 bases at J, leaving 0 bases unmatched. CDR1 LNHDA and CDR2 SQIVND come from the germline V gene (reference sequence). The CDR3 region is CASSRDRDEKLFF. The CDR3 coding sequence is TGTGCCAGTAGTAGGGACAGGGATGAAAAACTGTTTTTT.

V and J are TRBV7-2 and TRBJ2-7; tentative D call: TRBD2 (7 bases). The CDR3 covers 16 residues. Between the trimmed V and J ends, which lost 5 bases and 2 bases, there was a span of 19 bases. From germline, CDR1 is SGHTA and CDR2 FQGNSA. CDR3 in DNA: TGTGCCAGCAGCCTTCGAGGGGGGGACCTAACCTACGAGCAGTACTTC. Translated, it gives CASSLRGGDLTYEQYF.

DNA for the CDR3: TGTGCCTGGAGTGTAGGCAGGGCCACTGAAGCTTTCTTT. Its translation is CAWSVGRATEAFF. J is TRBJ1-1 and V is TRBV30; D is possibly TRBD1 (5 bases). V gave up 0 bases and J gave up 4 bases, with 9 bases separating them. Looked up from germline, CDR1 is GTSNPN and CDR2 is SVGIG (reference sequence). The CDR3 sequence is 13 residues long. Based on the CDR3 plus reference TRBV30 and TRBJ1-1, the full variable domain is SQTIHQWPATLVQPVGSPLSLECTVEGTSNPNLYWYRQAAGRGLQLLFYSVGIGQISSEVPQNLSASRPQDRQFILSSKKLLLSDSGFYLCAWSVGRATEAFFGQGTRLTVV.

The gene calls are TRBV28 and TRBJ1-5; D gene ambiguous. CDR3 length equals 14 residues. The germline V gene has CDR1 MDHEN and CDR2 SYDVKM. The V gene lost 3 bases and the J gene lost 9 bases, with 15 bases spanning the gap. CDR3 in DNA: TGTGCCAGCAGTTTTGCCGACACCCCTCCGCCCCAGCATTTT. This gives the protein CASSFADTPPPQHF.

V and J are TRBV11-3 and TRBJ2-2, with 7 bases fitting TRBD2. CDR3 length: 16 amino acids. The germline gives CDR1 SGHNT, CDR2 YENEEA. J lost 0 bases, V lost 1 base, and 2 bases had no gene match. The CDR3 is CASSLGGGPNTGELFF. The CDR3 DNA reads as TGTGCCAGCAGCTTAGGCGGGGGTCCGAACACCGGGGAGCTGTTTTTT.

This clone was observed a handful of times. The V and J genes are TRBV15 and TRBJ1-1, with D possibly being TRBD1 (5 bases). Germline assignment: CDR1 LNHNV and CDR2 YYDKDF (reference sequence). This CDR3 comprises 15 residues. V shed 1 base and J shed 0 bases, with 9 bases lying between them. CDR3 protein: CATSRARTLNTEAFF. The CDR3 DNA is TGTGCCACCAGCAGAGCTCGGACACTGAACACTGAAGCTTTCTTT.

This chain connects TRBV6-6 to TRBJ1-4, with D uncertain. This CDR3 has 15 residues. Germline V gives CDR1 MNHNY, CDR2 SVGAGI (reference sequence). The V end lost 0 bases, the J end lost 5 bases, and 10 bases lay between the germline ends. The CDR3 DNA sequence: TGTGCCAGCAGTTACTCGGGGAGAGGCAATGAAAAACTGTTTTTT. This codes for CASSYSGRGNEKLFF.

V usage is TRBV7-9 and J usage is TRBJ1-2, with D unresolved. Trimming pared 1 base from V and 0 bases from J, leaving 12 bases between. This CDR3 contains 16 residues. CDR1 and CDR2 from the germline V gene are SEHNR and FQNEAQ (reference sequence). CDR3 protein: CASSLGSYQANYGYTF. In nucleotides, the CDR3 is TGTGCCAGCAGCTTAGGTTCCTACCAAGCTAACTATGGCTACACCTTC.

This clone occurred a few times. V gene TRBV7-9 combines with J gene TRBJ2-4; maybe TRBD1 (6 bases). Deletions cut 2 bases from V and 1 base from J, with 12 bases between. CDR3 length: 16 residues. The germline CDR1 and CDR2 sequences are SEHNR and FQNEAQ (reference sequence). The CDR3 protein is CASSLRDGGAKNIQYF. CDR3 coding DNA: TGTGCCAGCAGCTTACGCGATGGGGGCGCCAAAAACATTCAGTACTTC.

The chain employs TRBV11-2 and TRBJ1-1; D might be TRBD1 (6 bases). Germline-derived CDR1 and CDR2 are SGHAT and FQNNGV. V was pared by 5 bases and J by 1 base, with 14 bases between. This CDR3 contains 15 residues. CDR3 nucleotide sequence: TGTGCCAGCAGCGTAGGGGGGAGGAGGAACACTGAAGCTTTCTTT. This codes for CASSVGGRRNTEAFF.

This sequence joins TRBV27 and TRBJ2-7; 11 bases align to TRBD2. V dropped 6 bases and J dropped 2; count of bases not matched to a gene: 6. This CDR3 contains 15 residues. CDR1 MNHEY and CDR2 SMNVEV come from the germline V gene (reference sequence). The CDR3: CASRLGLAEAYEQYF. The CDR3 DNA reads as TGTGCCAGCAGGCTGGGACTAGCGGAAGCCTACGAGCAGTACTTC.

A single count supports this clone. The chain couples TRBV4-2 to TRBJ2-7, with a weak D call TRBD1 (5 bases). The CDR3 is 14 amino acids. V lost 4 bases, J lost 6 bases, and 16 bases lay in between. Germline values: CDR1 LGHNA, CDR2 YNFKEQ. For the CDR3, the DNA is TGTGCCAGCAGCCCGGTGCAGGGCGGCGTCGAGCAGTACTTC. Translation: CASSPVQGGVEQYF.

This sequence joins TRBV19 and TRBJ2-3, with 8 positions matching TRBD1. The V segment lost 5 bases and the J segment 2 bases; nucleotides outside the gene matches: 3. This CDR3 comprises 14 residues. CDR1 and CDR2 (germline): LNHDA, SQIVND (reference sequence). The CDR3 here is CASSRQGITDTQYF. DNA of the CDR3: TGTGCCAGTAGTCGACAGGGGATCACAGATACGCAGTATTTT.

V gene TRBV15 combines with J gene TRBJ1-1; possible D gene TRBD1, 6 bases. Per the germline V gene, CDR1 is LNHNV and CDR2 is YYDKDF (reference sequence). This CDR3 has 16 amino acids. Trimming removed 3 bases at V and 1 base at J, with 15 bases between. The chain's CDR3 is CATSSSRGGPNTEAFF. Written as DNA, the CDR3 is TGTGCCACCAGCAGCTCAAGGGGGGGGCCGAACACTGAAGCTTTCTTT.

This clone was seen only once. J is TRBJ1-3 and V is TRBV27; the match to TRBD1 covers 9 bases. Germline values: CDR1 MNHEY, CDR2 SMNVEV (reference sequence). The CDR3 spans 15 residues. The V segment lost 8 bases and the J segment 0 bases; nucleotides outside the gene matches: 5. The CDR3 is CASARTGASGNTIYF. The CDR3 DNA follows: TGTGCCAGCGCCAGGACAGGGGCCTCTGGAAACACCATATATTTT.

V and J are TRBV5-4 and TRBJ1-4; 9 nucleotides align to TRBD1. Germline V gives CDR1 SGHNT, CDR2 YYREEE (reference sequence). Trimming removed 3 bases from V and 8 bases from J; junction bases left unmatched: 8. The length of the CDR3 is 15 residues. CDR3 DNA sequence: TGTGCCAGCAGCTCTAATACAGGGGGCCGAGAAAAACTGTTTTTT. Protein: CASSSNTGGREKLFF.

CDR3 in amino acids: CASSGHRDKQNTEAFF. The CDR3 DNA is TGTGCCAGCAGTGGGCACCGGGACAAGCAGAACACTGAAGCTTTCTTT. The J gene is TRBJ1-1, the V gene TRBV6-1; TRBD1 might be the D (6 bases). Looked up from germline, CDR1 is MNHNS and CDR2 is SASEGT. This CDR3 contains 16 residues. V lost 4 bases, J lost 1 base, and 16 bases lay in between.